The T cell receptor (beta chain) under discussion was sequenced for a study of T cells in Graves' hyperthyroidism and ophthalmopathy. Overall study context: Initial diagnosis, before any treatment, was when peripheral blood was collected. Study results and limitations: Progression to ophthalmopathy was predicted a median of approximately 6.4 months early. Blood shared most expanded thyroid clonotypes above 0.001.

V gave up 2 bases and J gave up 6 bases, with 8 bases separating them. Germline V CDR1 and CDR2: ENHRY, SYGVKD. The CDR3 extends over 12 amino acids. Enrolled ophthalmopathy patients presented with a Clinical Activity Score of at least 3, a NOSPECS grade of at least 4, and disease duration under 3 months. This clonotype has more than one count but fewer than ten. Its antigen is not known. TCR beta CDR3 region amplification was performed from RNA transcripts. Carried out on the TCR CDR3, a first-round RT-PCR used the HTBI primer set. TCRdb reprocessed the multiplex PCR reads with MiXCR, giving one entry per CDR3 protein. The table has 500,000 or so distinct CDR3 sequences, 17% seen once.

The sample comprised blood. The chain carries TRBV10-3 and TRBJ2-7; TRBD1 or TRBD2 may be the D gene (6 bases each). The TCR comes from a woman aged 18-29 years with Graves' ophthalmopathy. The CDR3 loop is CAISERGAEQYF. The DNA of the CDR3 is TGTGCCATCAGTGAGAGGGGGGCCGAGCAGTACTTC.